A single count supports the clone carrying this T cell receptor beta chain. Only in-frame clones appear in the TCRdb table, and some are missing; sequencing was by immunoSEQ multiplex PCR. The table includes around 140,000 clones, 88% detected once. The data were taken from a study of blood T cell repertoires in COVID-19. Study-wide background: There were acute and convalescent COVID-19 samples, and they came from the United States, Italy and Spain.

V was cut by 4 bases and J by 0 bases, with 9 bases left in between. This CDR3 contains 14 residues. Germline V CDR1 and CDR2: SEHNR, FQNEAQ (reference sequence). Sequences were obtained from peripheral blood. The TCR originated in a human donor with COVID-19, enrolled during active disease. The donor label of this sample is uncertain. This chain links TRBV7-9 with TRBJ1-2; D is uncertain. The CDR3 nucleotides read TGTGCCAGCAGCTCTTCGGGAGCTAACTATGGCTACACCTTC. Its translation is CASSSSGANYGYTF.